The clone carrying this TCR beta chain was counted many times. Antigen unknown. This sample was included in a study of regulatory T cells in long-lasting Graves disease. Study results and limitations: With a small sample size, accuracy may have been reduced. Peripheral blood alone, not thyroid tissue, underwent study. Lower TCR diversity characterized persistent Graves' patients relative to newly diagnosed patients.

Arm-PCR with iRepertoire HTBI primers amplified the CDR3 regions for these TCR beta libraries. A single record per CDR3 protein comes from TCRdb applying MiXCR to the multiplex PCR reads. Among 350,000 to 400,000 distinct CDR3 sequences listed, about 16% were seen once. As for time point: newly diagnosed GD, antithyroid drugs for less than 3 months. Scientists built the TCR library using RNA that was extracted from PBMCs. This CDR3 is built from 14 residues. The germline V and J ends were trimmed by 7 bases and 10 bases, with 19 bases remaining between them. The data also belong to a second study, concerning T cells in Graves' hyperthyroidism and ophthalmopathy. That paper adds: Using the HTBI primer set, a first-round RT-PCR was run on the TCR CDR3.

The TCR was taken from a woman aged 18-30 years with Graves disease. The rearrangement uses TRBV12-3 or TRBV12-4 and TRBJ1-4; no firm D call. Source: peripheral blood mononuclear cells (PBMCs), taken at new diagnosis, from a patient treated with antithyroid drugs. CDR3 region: CASTPTRRWGKLFF. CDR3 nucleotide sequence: TGTGCCAGCACCCCGACACGGCGTTGGGGAAAACTGTTTTTT.